This T cell receptor beta chain was captured by sequencing in a study of blood T cell repertoires in COVID-19. CDR1 and CDR2 from the germline V gene are SGHRS and YFSETQ. The CDR3 runs 14 residues. Trimming removed 4 bases at V and 0 bases at J, with 10 bases between. Original processing notes: Estimation of nucleated cell counts relied on the amplification of reference gene primers. TCRdb keeps only in-frame clones here, not all; method: immunoSEQ multiplex PCR. V and J calls and clone size follow that table, whereas D and trimming were derived from the DNA. Seen here are nearly 80,000 clones, more than 80% observed once, and the top ten hold roughly 0.78%.

V and J are TRBV5-1 and TRBJ1-1; D remains unclear. The sample consisted of peripheral blood. The TCR comes from a woman aged 80 or older with acute or convalescent COVID-19. This chain's CDR3 is CASSPSGMNTEAFF. The CDR3 DNA reads as TGCGCCAGCAGCCCGAGTGGTATGAACACTGAAGCTTTCTTT.